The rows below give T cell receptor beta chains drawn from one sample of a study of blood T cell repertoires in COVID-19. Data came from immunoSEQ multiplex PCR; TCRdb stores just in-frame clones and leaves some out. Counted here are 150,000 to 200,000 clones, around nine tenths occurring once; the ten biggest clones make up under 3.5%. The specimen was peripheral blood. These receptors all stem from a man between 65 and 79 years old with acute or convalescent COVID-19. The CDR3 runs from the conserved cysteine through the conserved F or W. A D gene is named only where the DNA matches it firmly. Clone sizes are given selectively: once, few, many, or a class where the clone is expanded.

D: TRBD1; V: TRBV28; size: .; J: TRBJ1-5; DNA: TGTGCCAGCAGCCGTGGGACAGGTTGGAGCAATCAGCCCCAGCATTTT; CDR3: CASSRGTGWSNQPQHF
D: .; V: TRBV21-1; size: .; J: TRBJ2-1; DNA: TGTGCCAGCAGCAAAAATCGACAGGGGGTAAATGAGCAGTTCTTC; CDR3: CASSKNRQGVNEQFF
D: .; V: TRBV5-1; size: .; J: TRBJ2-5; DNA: TGCGCCAGCAGCCTTTCTCCCCCAGAGACCCAGTACTTC; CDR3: CASSLSPPETQYF
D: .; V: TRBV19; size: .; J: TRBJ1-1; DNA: TGTGCCAGTAGTGCCCGGGAGAACACTGAAGCTTTCTTT; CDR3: CASSARENTEAFF
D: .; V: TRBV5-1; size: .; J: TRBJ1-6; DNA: TGCGCCAGCAGCTTGGTCGGACTCCCGAATTCACCCCTCCACTTT; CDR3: CASSLVGLPNSPLHF
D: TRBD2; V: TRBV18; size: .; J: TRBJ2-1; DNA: TGTGCCAGCTCACCACGATCAGTTTCCGGGCTAGCGGGAGGAACTAGCTCCTACAATGAGCAGTTCTTC; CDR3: CASSPRSVSGLAGGTSSYNEQFF
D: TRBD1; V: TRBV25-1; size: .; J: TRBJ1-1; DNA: TGTGCCAGCAGGACGGGGACAGGGACCCTGGGAACTGAAGCTTTCTTT; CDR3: CASRTGTGTLGTEAFF
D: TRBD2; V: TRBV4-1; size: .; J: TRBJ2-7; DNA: TGCGCCAGCAGCCAAGCGCCGGGACTAGCGGTTAGCTCCTACGAGCAGTACTTC; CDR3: CASSQAPGLAVSSYEQYF
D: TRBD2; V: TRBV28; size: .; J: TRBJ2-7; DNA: TGTGCCAGCAGGGGGACTAGCGGGAGGGTGGACGAGCAGTACTTC; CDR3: CASRGTSGRVDEQYF
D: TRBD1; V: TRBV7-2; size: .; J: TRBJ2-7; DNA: TGTGCCAGCAGCATTGACAGGGGACCCTACGAGCAGTACTTC; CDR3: CASSIDRGPYEQYF
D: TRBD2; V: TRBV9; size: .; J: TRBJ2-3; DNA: TGTGCCAGCAGCGGAGCGGGGTCGTTCACAGATACGCAGTATTTT; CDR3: CASSGAGSFTDTQYF
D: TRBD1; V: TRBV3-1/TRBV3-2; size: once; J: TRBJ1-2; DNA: TGTGCCAGCAGCCATGGGAGAGGGGGCAGTGGCTACACCTTC; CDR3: CASSHGRGGSGYTF
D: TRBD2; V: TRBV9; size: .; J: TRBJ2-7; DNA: TGTGCCAGCAGCGTAGGCGGGGGAATCTCCCCCTACGAGCAGTACTTC; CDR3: CASSVGGGISPYEQYF
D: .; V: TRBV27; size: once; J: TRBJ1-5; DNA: TGTGCCAGCAGCCTTCTGGGGAGCGGGCCCCAGCATTTT; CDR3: CASSLLGSGPQHF
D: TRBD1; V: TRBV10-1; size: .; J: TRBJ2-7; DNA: TGCGCCAGCAGTGAGGGGACAGGGGATGTCCACGAGCAGTACTTC; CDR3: CASSEGTGDVHEQYF
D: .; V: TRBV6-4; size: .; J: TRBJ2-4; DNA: TGTGCCAGCAAAAGCCTCGTAATGTACAAAAACATTCAGTACTTC; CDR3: CASKSLVMYKNIQYF
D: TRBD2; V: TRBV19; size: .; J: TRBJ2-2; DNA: TGTGCCAGTAGGGGACTAGCGGGAGCTGTCACCGGGGAGCTGTTTTTT; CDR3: CASRGLAGAVTGELFF
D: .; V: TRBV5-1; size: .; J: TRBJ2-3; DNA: TGCGCCAGCAGCTTGGGTAGCGCTGGGGCAGATACGCAGTATTTT; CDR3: CASSLGSAGADTQYF
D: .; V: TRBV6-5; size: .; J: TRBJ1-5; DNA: TGTGCCAGCCGGGACAACACCGTAGGGCCCCAGCATTTT; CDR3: CASRDNTVGPQHF
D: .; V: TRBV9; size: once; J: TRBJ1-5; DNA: TGTGCCAGCAGCGTAGCTCCGGGGGGTCAGCCCCAGCATTTT; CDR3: CASSVAPGGQPQHF
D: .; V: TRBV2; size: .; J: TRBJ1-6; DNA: TGTGCCAGCAGTGAATCCCTCCCTAATTCACCCCTCCACTTT; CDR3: CASSESLPNSPLHF
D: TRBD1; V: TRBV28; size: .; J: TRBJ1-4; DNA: TGTGCCAGCAGTCCCGGGGACAGGGGGCTTGAAAAACTGTTTTTT; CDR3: CASSPGDRGLEKLFF
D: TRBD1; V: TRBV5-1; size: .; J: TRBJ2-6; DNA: TGCGCCAGCAGCACAGGGGGAGCTGGGGCCAACGTCCTGACTTTC; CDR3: CASSTGGAGANVLTF
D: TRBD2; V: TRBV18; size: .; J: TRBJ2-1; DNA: TGTGCCAGCTCACCTCCGGGACTAGCGGGGGGGGCCATCAGTGAGCAGTTCTTC; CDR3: CASSPPGLAGGAISEQFF
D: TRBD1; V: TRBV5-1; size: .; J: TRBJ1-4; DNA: TGCGCCAGCAGCGACACAGGGGGCGCGGGTGAAAAACTGTTTTTT; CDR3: CASSDTGGAGEKLFF
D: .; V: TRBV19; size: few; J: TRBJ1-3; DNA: TGTGCCAGTAGTATGGACAGTCACTCTGGAAACACCATATATTTT; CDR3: CASSMDSHSGNTIYF
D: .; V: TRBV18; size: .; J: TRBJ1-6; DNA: TGTGCCAGCTCCCTGTCCCGGGACACACGGGTCCACTTT; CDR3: CASSLSRDTRVHF
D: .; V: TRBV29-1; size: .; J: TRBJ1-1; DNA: TGCAGCGTTGGGGAGCAGCCGAACACTGAAGCTTTCTTT; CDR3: CSVGEQPNTEAFF
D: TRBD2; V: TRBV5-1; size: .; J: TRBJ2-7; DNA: TGCGCCAGCAACATTTCAGCGGGGGGCGAGTACGAGCAGTACTTC; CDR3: CASNISAGGEYEQYF
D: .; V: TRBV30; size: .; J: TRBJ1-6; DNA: TGTGCCTGGTCGGTCCTCGTCGTGGGCTCACCTAATTCACCCCTCCACTTT; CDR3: CAWSVLVVGSPNSPLHF
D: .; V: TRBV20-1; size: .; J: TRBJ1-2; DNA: TGCAGTGTGAGGCCTAACTATGGCTACACCTTC; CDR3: CSVRPNYGYTF
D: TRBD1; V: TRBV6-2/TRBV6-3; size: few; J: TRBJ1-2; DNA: TGTGCCAGCAGTTACCGACAGGGCTATGGCTACACCTTC; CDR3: CASSYRQGYGYTF
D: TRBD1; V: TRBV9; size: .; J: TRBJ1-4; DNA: TGTGCCAGCAGCCACCGACAGGGGACTAATGAAAAACTGTTTTTT; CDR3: CASSHRQGTNEKLFF
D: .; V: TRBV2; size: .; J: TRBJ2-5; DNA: TGTGCCAGCAGTGTCAGCCAGACACAAGAGACCCAGTACTTC; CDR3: CASSVSQTQETQYF
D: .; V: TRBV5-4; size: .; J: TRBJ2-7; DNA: TGTGCCAGCAGGCAAGGAGGGGGCGGGATCCCCTACGAGCAGTACTTC; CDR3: CASRQGGGGIPYEQYF
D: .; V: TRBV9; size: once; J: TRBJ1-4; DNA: TGTGCCAGCAGCGTATCCGGGTCATCGGAAAAACTGTTTTTT; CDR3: CASSVSGSSEKLFF
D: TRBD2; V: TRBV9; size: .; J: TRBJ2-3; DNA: TGTGCCAGCAGCGTAGAGACCCCCGGACTAGCGGGTTCCACAGATACGCAGTATTTT; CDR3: CASSVETPGLAGSTDTQYF
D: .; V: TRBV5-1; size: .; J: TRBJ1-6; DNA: TGCGCCAGCAGCTTGGAGGGGACAAATAATTCACCCCTCCACTTT; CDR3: CASSLEGTNNSPLHF
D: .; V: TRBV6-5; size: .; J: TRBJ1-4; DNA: TGTGCCAGCAGGAAAGCGCGGGGCTCGGGTGAAAAACTGTTTTTT; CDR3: CASRKARGSGEKLFF
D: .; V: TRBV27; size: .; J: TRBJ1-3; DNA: TGTGCCAGCAGTTTACGGTACTCTGGAAACACCATATATTTT; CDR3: CASSLRYSGNTIYF
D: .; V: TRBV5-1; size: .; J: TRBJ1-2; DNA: TGCGCCAGCAGCTGGTCCCCGCAGGTCGGCTACACCTTC; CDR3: CASSWSPQVGYTF
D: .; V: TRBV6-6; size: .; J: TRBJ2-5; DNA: TGTGCCAGCAACCGCTACGGGGAAGAGACCCAGTACTTC; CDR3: CASNRYGEETQYF
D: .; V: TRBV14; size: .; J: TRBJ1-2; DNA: TGTGCCAGCAGCCAAGTCTCCCCAGGGAACTATGGGGGCTACACCTTC; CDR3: CASSQVSPGNYGGYTF
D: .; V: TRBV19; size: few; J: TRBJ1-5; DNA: TGTGCCAGTAGTGCAGAAACAGGCCCCAATCAGCCCCAGCATTTT; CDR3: CASSAETGPNQPQHF
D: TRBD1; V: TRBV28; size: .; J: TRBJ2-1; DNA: TGTGCCAGCAGTTTCCTCAGGGGGCTTAACTACAATGAGCAGTTCTTC; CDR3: CASSFLRGLNYNEQFF
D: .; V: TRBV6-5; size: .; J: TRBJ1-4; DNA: TGTGCCAGCAGTTACAGTGGGCCAGCAACTAATGAAAAACTGTTTTTT; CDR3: CASSYSGPATNEKLFF
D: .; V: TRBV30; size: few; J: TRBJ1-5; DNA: TGTGCCTGGAAGGCGAGGGTCTGGGGCAATCAGCCCCAGCATTTT; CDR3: CAWKARVWGNQPQHF
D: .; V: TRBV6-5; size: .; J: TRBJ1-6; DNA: TGTGCCAGCAGTAGGGGGGGTTCCTATTCACCCCTCCACTTT; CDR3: CASSRGGSYSPLHF